This is a list of T cell receptor delta chains from one sample in a study of gamma-delta chains in newborns, infants, children. TCRdb applied CATT to the reads for clone calling. The sample holds roughly 3,500 delta-chain clones, around 0.31% seen once. The sequenced sample was blood. All receptors come from a child who was a newborn, infant or young child, either healthy, febrile or measles-vaccinated (not recorded which). Each CDR3 is given with its conserved first and last residue. The order of the fields is V gene, D gene, clone size, J gene, CDR3 protein, CDR3 DNA. D genes are given only for firm matches. Expanded clones are given a class, and other clones once, few, many or no size at all.

>TRDV2|.|large|TRDJ3
CACDLPRVSSWDTRQMFF
TGTGCCTGTGACCTACCGCGAGTCAGCTCCTGGGACACCCGACAGATGTTTTTC
>TRDV2|TRDD3|large|TRDJ2
CACDPTGGYAPALTAQLFF
TGTGCCTGTGACCCTACTGGGGGATACGCCCCAGCTTTGACAGCACAACTCTTCTTT
>TRAV29/DV5|.|.|TRDJ2
CSVLLCSKRLGGYRPRKAQLFF
.
>TRDV2|TRDD3|large|TRDJ3
CACDVLGSSWDTRQMFF
TGTGCCTGTGACGTACTGGGGAGCTCCTGGGACACCCGACAGATGTTTTTC
>TRDV2|TRDD3|hyperexpanded|TRDJ3
CACDARWGIPGSWDTRQMFF
TGTGCCTGTGACGCACGATGGGGGATACCAGGCTCCTGGGACACCCGACAGATGTTTTTC
>TRDV3|.|large|TRDJ2
CAFKRWGQALTAQLFF
TGTGCCTTTAAACGGTGGGGGCAAGCTTTGACAGCACAACTCTTCTTT
>TRDV2|TRDD3|medium-sized|TRDJ3
CACDTRIRYSWDTRQMFF
TGTGCCTGTGACACGAGGATACGCTACTCCTGGGACACCCGACAGATGTTTTTC
>TRDV2|TRDD3|.|TRDJ2
CACDPLPGDTFSTAQLFF
TGTGCCTGTGACCCTCTACCGGGGGATACCTTTTCGACAGCGCAACTCTTCTTT
>TRDV2|.|large|TRDJ3
CACDPPRGVSSWDTRQMFF
TGTGCCTGTGACCCTCCCCGGGGGGTGAGCTCCTGGGACACCCGACAGATGTTTTTC
>TRDV2|TRDD3|few|TRDJ3
CACDTVLGDTPWDTRQMFF
TGTGCCTGCGACACCGTATTGGGGGATACGCCCTGGGACACCCGACAGATGTTTTTC
>TRDV3|.|large|TRDJ2
CAFDPYPSPTTAQLFF
TGTGCCTTTGACCCCTACCCCTCCCCCACGACAGCACAACTCTTCTTT
>TRDV2|.|large|TRDJ1
CACDKLGGTDKLIF
TGTGCCTGTGACAAGTTGGGGGGCACCGATAAACTCATCTTT